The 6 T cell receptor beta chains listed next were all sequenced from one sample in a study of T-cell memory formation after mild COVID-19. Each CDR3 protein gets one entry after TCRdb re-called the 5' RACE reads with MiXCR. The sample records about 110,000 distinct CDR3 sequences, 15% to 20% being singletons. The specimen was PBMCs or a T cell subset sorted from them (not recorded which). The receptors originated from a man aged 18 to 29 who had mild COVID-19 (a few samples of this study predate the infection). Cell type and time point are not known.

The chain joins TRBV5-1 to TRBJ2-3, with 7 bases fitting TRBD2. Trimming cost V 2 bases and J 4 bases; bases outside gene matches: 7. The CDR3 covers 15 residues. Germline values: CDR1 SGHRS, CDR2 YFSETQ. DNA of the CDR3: TGCGCCAGCAGCTTTCCCTGGCGGGGGTCAGATACGCAGTATTTT. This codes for CASSFPWRGSDTQYF.

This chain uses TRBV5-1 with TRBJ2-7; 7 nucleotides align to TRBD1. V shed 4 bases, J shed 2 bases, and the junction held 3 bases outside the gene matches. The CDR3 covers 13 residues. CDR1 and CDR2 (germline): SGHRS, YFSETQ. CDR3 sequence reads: CASSIGGAYEQYF. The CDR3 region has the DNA TGCGCCAGCAGCATAGGGGGCGCCTACGAGCAGTACTTC.

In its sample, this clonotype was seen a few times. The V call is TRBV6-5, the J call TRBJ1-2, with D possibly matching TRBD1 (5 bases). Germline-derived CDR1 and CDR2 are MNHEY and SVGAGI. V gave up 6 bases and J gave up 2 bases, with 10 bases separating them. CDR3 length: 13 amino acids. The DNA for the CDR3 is TGTGCCAGCAGCGTCTCAGGGAACTATGGCTACACCTTC. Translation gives CASSVSGNYGYTF.

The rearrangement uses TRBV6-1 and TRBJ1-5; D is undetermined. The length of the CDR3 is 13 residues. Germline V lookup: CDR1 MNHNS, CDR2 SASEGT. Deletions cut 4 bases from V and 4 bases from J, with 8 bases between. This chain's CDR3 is CASSGRLNQPQHF. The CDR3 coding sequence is TGTGCCAGCAGTGGACGGCTTAATCAGCCCCAGCATTTT.

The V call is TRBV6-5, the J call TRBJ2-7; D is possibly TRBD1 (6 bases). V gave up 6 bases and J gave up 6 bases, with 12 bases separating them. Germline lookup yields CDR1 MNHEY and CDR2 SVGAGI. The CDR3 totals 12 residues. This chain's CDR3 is CASSRRGGEQYV. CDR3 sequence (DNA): TGTGCCAGCAGCCGCAGGGGTGGCGAGCAGTACGTC.

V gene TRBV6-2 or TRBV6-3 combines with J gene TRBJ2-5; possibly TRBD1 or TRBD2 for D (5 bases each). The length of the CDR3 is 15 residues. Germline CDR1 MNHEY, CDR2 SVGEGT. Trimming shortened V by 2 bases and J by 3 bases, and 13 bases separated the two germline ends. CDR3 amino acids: CASSYPQGREETQYF. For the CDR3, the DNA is TGTGCCAGCAGTTACCCCCAGGGACGGGAAGAGACCCAGTACTTC.